One and the same sample provided the 21 T cell receptor beta chains below, sequenced in a study of CD8 T cells in ankylosing spondylitis. TCRdb independently ran MiXCR on the 5' RACE reads; one entry per CDR3 protein. The table shows 250,000 to 350,000 distinct CDR3 sequences, with around 21% occurring only once. Sequenced material: blood, either unsorted or a sorted T cell fraction (not recorded which). These receptor sequences come from a female donor with ankylosing spondylitis or in good health (not recorded which).

This sequence joins TRBV6-1 and TRBJ2-5; D remains unclear. The CDR3 runs 15 residues. V was clipped by 7 bases and J by 2 bases, with 17 bases between them. Germline-derived CDR1 and CDR2 are MNHNS and SASEGT. The CDR3: CASTSAGGRQETQYF. CDR3 DNA: TGTGCCAGCACCTCGGCAGGTGGTCGTCAAGAGACCCAGTACTTC.

This clonotype was found a few times. The V gene is TRBV6-1, the J gene TRBJ1-2; possible D gene TRBD1, 5 bases. The CDR3 covers 13 residues. Germline CDR1 and CDR2: MNHNS and SASEGT. Trimming removed 4 bases at V and 8 bases at J, with 14 bases between. In DNA, the CDR3 is TGTGCCAGCAGTGCTTGGGGGTCCGGCGGCTACACCTTC. Residues: CASSAWGSGGYTF.

This clonotype appeared many times. As DNA, the CDR3 is TGTGCCAGCAGTTTTGGCGGGGCCACAGATACGCAGTATTTT. Encoded protein: CASSFGGATDTQYF. V usage is TRBV12-3 or TRBV12-4 and J usage is TRBJ2-3, with a tentative D call TRBD2 (6 bases). The CDR3 is 14 residues long. The V end was cut by 3 bases, the J end by 2 bases, with 9 bases between.

Only a few counts were recorded for this clonotype. V and J are TRBV3-1 and TRBJ2-6, with D possibly called TRBD1 or TRBD2 (5 bases each). Germline V CDR1 and CDR2: LGHDT, YNNKEL (reference sequence). The CDR3 spans 18 residues. Trimming removed 4 bases from V and 0 bases from J, with 16 bases in between. The CDR3 DNA is TGTGCCAGCAGCCGATTATACCGGGGCCGCTCTGGGGCCAACGTCCTGACTTTC. Translation gives CASSRLYRGRSGANVLTF.

CDR3 coding DNA: TGTGCCAGCAGCGTAGCTACGGGCAACTATGGCTACACCTTC. It codes for CASSVATGNYGYTF. The chain employs TRBV9 and TRBJ1-2; no reliable D call. Per the germline V gene, CDR1 is SGDLS and CDR2 is YYNGEE. This CDR3 region has 14 residues. V gave up 0 bases and J gave up 2 bases, with 8 bases separating them.

J is TRBJ2-3 and V is TRBV7-2; TRBD2 matches 8 bases. The V segment lost 6 bases and the J segment 0 bases; nucleotides outside the gene matches: 5. There are 15 residues in the CDR3. The germline CDR1 and CDR2 sequences are SGHTA and FQGNSA. CDR3 amino acids: CASRLAVTSTDTQYF. The CDR3 nucleotides are TGTGCCAGCAGACTAGCGGTAACTAGCACAGATACGCAGTATTTT.

Here the CDR3 reads CASSPTSGRSETQYF. The CDR3 nucleotides are TGTGCCAGCTCACCGACTAGCGGGAGGTCAGAGACCCAGTACTTC. V usage is TRBV18 and J usage is TRBJ2-5, with 13 bases identical to TRBD2. Trimming cost V 3 bases and J 4 bases; bases outside gene matches: 2. Germline V gene sequence: CDR1 KGHSH, CDR2 LQKENI. This CDR3 comprises 15 residues.

This clonotype was detected a few times. The rearrangement uses TRBV15 and TRBJ2-5; D not certain. The germline gives CDR1 LNHNV, CDR2 YYDKDF (reference sequence). The V end lost 0 bases, the J end lost 4 bases, and 9 bases lay between the germline ends. CDR3 length: 14 residues. The CDR3 sequence is CATSRDRAAETQYF. DNA of the CDR3: TGTGCCACCAGCAGAGATAGGGCGGCAGAGACCCAGTACTTC.

The rearrangement joins TRBV7-9 to TRBJ1-4; a weak D match, TRBD1 (6 bases). V shed 1 base and J shed 5 bases, with 14 bases lying between them. CDR1 SEHNR and CDR2 FQNEAQ come from the germline V gene (reference sequence). The CDR3 spans 16 residues. CDR3 nucleotides: TGTGCCAGCAGCTTAGGTGGGACAACGGAAAATGAAAAACTGTTTTTT. Its protein is CASSLGGTTENEKLFF.

Only a few counts were recorded for this clonotype. The chain is built from TRBV3-1 and TRBJ2-1, with TRBD2 identical over 8 bases. The CDR3 is 14 amino acids. In germline, CDR1 is LGHDT, CDR2 YNNKEL (reference sequence). V was pared by 0 bases and J by 9 bases, with 4 bases of the junction left unmatched. CDR3 amino acids: CASSQEVAGFEQFF. In DNA form, the CDR3 reads TGTGCCAGCAGCCAAGAGGTAGCGGGATTTGAGCAGTTCTTC.

This clonotype occurred a few times. The CDR3 loop is CSALGTANEAFF. The CDR3, as DNA: TGCAGCGCATTAGGGACAGCTAACGAAGCTTTCTTT. The genes are TRBV29-1 and TRBJ1-1, with TRBD1 identical over 7 bases. The V gene's germline CDR1 is SQVTM and CDR2 ANQGSEA. V shed 7 bases, J shed 8 bases, and the junction held 10 bases outside the gene matches. The CDR3 runs 12 residues. The full variable domain, its missing parts supplied by reference TRBV29-1 and TRBJ1-1, is SAVISQKPSRDICQRGTSLTIQCQVDSQVTMMFWYRQQPGQSLTLIATANQGSEATYESGFVIDKFPISRPNLTFSTLTVSNMSPEDSSIYLCSALGTANEAFFGQGTRLTVV.

The chain combines TRBV28 with TRBJ2-7; TRBD2 matches at 10 bases. V trimming: 5 bases; J trimming: 0 bases; junction bases outside the gene matches: 7. The CDR3 extends over 16 amino acids. Germline-derived CDR1 and CDR2 are MDHEN and SYDVKM. The CDR3 nucleotides are TGTGCCAGCAGTCTCCTAGCGGGAGTTACCTCCTACGAGCAGTACTTC. Residues: CASSLLAGVTSYEQYF.

This clonotype was observed many times. The gene calls are TRBV20-1 and TRBJ2-1; 12 nucleotides align to TRBD2. After removal of 5 bases from V and 5 bases from J, the junction contained 7 bases not matched to a gene. Germline CDR1 is DFQATT and CDR2 is SNEGSKA (reference sequence). This CDR3 is 15 amino acids long. The DNA of the CDR3 is TGCAGTGCTCGACGGACTAGCGGGATTCACAATGAGCAGTTCTTC. It codes for CSARRTSGIHNEQFF.

The genes are TRBV2 and TRBJ2-1, with unresolved D. V gave up 6 bases and J gave up 2 bases, with 17 bases separating them. CDR1 is SNHLY, CDR2 FYNNEI, per germline. This CDR3 has 16 amino acids. Here the CDR3 reads CASRAPRVNPYNEQFF. The CDR3 DNA reads TGTGCCAGCAGGGCCCCACGCGTGAACCCCTACAATGAGCAGTTCTTC.

This clonotype was recorded at least ten times. V usage is TRBV10-3 and J usage is TRBJ2-5; D tentatively reads TRBD1 or TRBD2 (5 bases each). The CDR3 runs to 15 residues. Between the trimmed V and J ends, which lost 6 bases and 4 bases, there was a span of 18 bases. Germline CDR1 ENHRY, CDR2 SYGVKD. The chain's CDR3 is CAIRGDAVLSETQYF. CDR3 nucleotides: TGTGCCATCAGAGGGGACGCGGTTCTATCAGAGACCCAGTACTTC.

V is TRBV20-1 and J is TRBJ1-1; 9 positions match TRBD1. CDR1 DFQATT and CDR2 SNEGSKA come from the germline V gene (reference sequence). With 5 bases clipped from V and 1 base from J, the junction kept 11 bases outside the gene matches. The CDR3 has 16 residues. The CDR3 nucleotides are TGCAGTGCTGGACCACCTTTGGGACAGGGGAACACTGAAGCTTTCTTT. This sequence encodes CSAGPPLGQGNTEAFF.

The genes are TRBV9 and TRBJ1-1; no clear D. Germline V gene lookup returns CDR1 SGDLS and CDR2 YYNGEE. This CDR3 is 16 amino acids long. V was trimmed by 4 bases and J by 3 bases, leaving 19 bases between them. Here the CDR3 reads CASSLTGILKDTEAFF. In DNA, the CDR3 is TGTGCCAGCAGCTTAACCGGGATACTAAAAGACACTGAAGCTTTCTTT.

The chain employs TRBV20-1 and TRBJ2-1, with a weak D call TRBD2 (5 bases). In germline, CDR1 is DFQATT, CDR2 SNEGSKA (reference sequence). The CDR3 totals 12 residues. V gave up 3 bases and J gave up 7 bases, with 10 bases separating them. The CDR3 loop reads CSASWTGNEQFF. The CDR3 nucleotides read TGCAGTGCTAGTTGGACTGGTAATGAGCAGTTCTTC.

The chain recombines TRBV6-2 or TRBV6-3 with TRBJ2-7; 7 bases line up with TRBD1. The trim removed 6 bases at V and 2 bases at J, leaving 19 bases unmatched. The CDR3 sequence is 18 residues long. Germline V gene data show CDR1 as MNHEY and CDR2 as SVGEGT. CDR3 nucleotides: TGTGCCAGCAGCCCGCTGGGACAGCTCACTATGGGGGCCTACGAGCAGTACTTC. The encoded protein is CASSPLGQLTMGAYEQYF.

The V gene is TRBV11-1, the J gene TRBJ2-2; TRBD2 aligns across 14 bases. The junction had 12 bases not matched to a gene; V was cut back by 7 bases and J by 2 bases. The CDR3 consists of 19 residues. From germline, CDR1 is SGHAT and CDR2 FQDESV (reference sequence). The CDR3: CASTHLGTSGRKNTGELFF. In nucleotides, the CDR3 is TGTGCCAGCACCCACCTCGGGACTAGCGGGAGAAAAAACACCGGGGAGCTGTTTTTT. Full variable domain (remainder filled in from reference TRBV11-1 and TRBJ2-2): EAEVAQSPRYKITEKSQAVAFWCDPISGHATLYWYRQILGQGPELLVQFQDESVVDDSQLPKDRFSAERLKGVDSTLKIQPAELGDSAMYLCASTHLGTSGRKNTGELFFGEGSRLTVL.

The gene calls are TRBV12-3 or TRBV12-4 and TRBJ1-5, with D uncertain. V shed 5 bases and J shed 3 bases, with 5 bases lying between them. The CDR3 is made up of 12 amino acids. The CDR3 reads CASSQPNQPQHF. CDR3 coding DNA: TGTGCCAGCAGTCAGCCCAATCAGCCCCAGCATTTT.